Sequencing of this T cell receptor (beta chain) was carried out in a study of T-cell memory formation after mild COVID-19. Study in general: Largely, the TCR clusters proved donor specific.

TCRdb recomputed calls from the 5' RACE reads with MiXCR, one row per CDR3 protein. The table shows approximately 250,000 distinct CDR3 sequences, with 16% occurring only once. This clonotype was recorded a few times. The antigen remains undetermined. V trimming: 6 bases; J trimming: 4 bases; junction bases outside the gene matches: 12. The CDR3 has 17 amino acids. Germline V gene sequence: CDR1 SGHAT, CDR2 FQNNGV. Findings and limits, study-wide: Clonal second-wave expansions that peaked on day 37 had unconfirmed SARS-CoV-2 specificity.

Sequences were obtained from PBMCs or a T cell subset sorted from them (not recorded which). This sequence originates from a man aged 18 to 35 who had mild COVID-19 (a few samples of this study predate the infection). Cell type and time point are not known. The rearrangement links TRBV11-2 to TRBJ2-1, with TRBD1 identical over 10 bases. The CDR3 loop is CASRPDPGQGSYNEQFF. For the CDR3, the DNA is TGTGCCAGCAGACCGGATCCGGGACAGGGGTCGTACAATGAGCAGTTCTTC.